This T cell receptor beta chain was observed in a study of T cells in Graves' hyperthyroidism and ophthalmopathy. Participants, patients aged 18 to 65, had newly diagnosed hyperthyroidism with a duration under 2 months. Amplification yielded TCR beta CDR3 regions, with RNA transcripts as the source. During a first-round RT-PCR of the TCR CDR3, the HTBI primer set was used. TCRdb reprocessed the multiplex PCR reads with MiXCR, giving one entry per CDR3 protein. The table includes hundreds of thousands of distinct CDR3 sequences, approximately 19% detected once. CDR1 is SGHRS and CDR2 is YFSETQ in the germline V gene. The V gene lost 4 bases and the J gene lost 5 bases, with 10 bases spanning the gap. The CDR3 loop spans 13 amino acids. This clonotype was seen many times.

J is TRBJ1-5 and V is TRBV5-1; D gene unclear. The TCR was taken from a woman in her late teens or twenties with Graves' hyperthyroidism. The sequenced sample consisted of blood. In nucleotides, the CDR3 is TGCGCCAGCAGCCCCAACCTCGATCAGCCCCAGCATTTT. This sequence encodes CASSPNLDQPQHF.